The entry that follows covers one TCR beta chain sequence. What it binds is not known. Profiled with immunoSEQ multiplex PCR; TCRdb holds only in-frame clones, not every one. Here the sample spans roughly 97,000 clones, roughly 90% being singletons. The data stem from a study of T cell responses to AZD1222 COVID-19 vaccine. General study findings and limits: Repertoire collection took place solely once the T cell response had peaked. Of the AZD1222 recipients, only 5 or 6 were seropositive at baseline. Donors were largely white British and mainly female; clonal diversity was possibly underestimated.

With 8 bases clipped from V and 2 bases from J, the junction kept 7 bases outside the gene matches. Germline V gene lookup returns CDR1 SNHLY and CDR2 FYNNEI. This CDR3 spans 14 amino acids. The sequencing here drew on peripheral blood, taken on day 0 of AZD1222 vaccination. This clonotype was obtained from an adult in good health. The chain links TRBV2 to TRBJ2-7, with 9 nucleotides matching TRBD1. The CDR3 protein is CASRDRASPYEQYF. CDR3 nucleotides: TGTGCCAGCCGGGACAGGGCTTCACCCTACGAGCAGTACTTC.